This T cell receptor beta chain was captured by sequencing in a study of blood T cell repertoires in COVID-19. For the study at large: T cells, B-cell-depleted T cells, or PBMCs supplied cDNA or gDNA.

This study enrolled people aged about 18 to 90 from roughly 24 US geographic areas. Membership in each cohort depended on participant-reported clinical history. This clone was recorded a few times. In the source study's methods: Nucleated cell number was recorded as an estimate derived from reference gene primer amplification. Sequencing used immunoSEQ multiplex PCR; TCRdb keeps in-frame clones, though not all of them. Clone size and the V and J calls come from that table; the DNA yielded D and trimming. The data show fewer than 350,000 clones, about 87% seen once. The clonotype originates from a woman between 25 and 40 years old with acute COVID-19. The sample taken for sequencing was PBMCs or T cells enriched from blood (not recorded which).

The CDR3 DNA follows: TGTGCCAGCAGTGCGAGACAGGGGAACTATGGCTACACCTTC. Protein: CASSARQGNYGYTF. This sequence joins TRBV25-1 and TRBJ1-2; 8 nucleotides agree with TRBD1. This CDR3 has 14 residues. V lost 4 bases to trimming and J lost 2 bases; unmatched junction nucleotides: 3. Germline CDR1 reads MGHDK; CDR2 reads SYGVNS.